This is a list of T cell receptor beta chains from one sample in a study of technical replicates of blood from several donors. Libraries were prepared by immunoSEQ multiplex PCR; TCRdb keeps only in-frame clonotypes and omits some of them. The sample holds 100,000 or so clones; 90% to 97% are singletons and the top ten take roughly 0.33%. The sequencing input was T cells isolated from PBMCs. The receptors stem from a human donor in good health. Each CDR3 is given with its conserved first and last residue. D genes are given only for firm matches. Some rows mark clone size as missing; the rest say once, few, many or name a class of expanded clone.

v_gene	abundance	j_gene	d_gene	CDR3aa	CDR3nt
TRBV7-2	.	TRBJ2-5	.	CASSLLQKETQYF	TGTGCCAGCAGCTTACTACAGAAAGAGACCCAGTACTTC
TRBV10-1	.	TRBJ2-2	.	CASSEFGRSTGELFF	TGCGCCAGCAGTGAGTTCGGGAGATCCACCGGGGAGCTGTTTTTT
TRBV7-2	.	TRBJ2-7	.	CASSLQGLTYEQYF	TGTGCCAGCAGCTTACAGGGGCTAACCTACGAGCAGTACTTC
TRBV28	.	TRBJ2-4	TRBD2	CASSGRGLAGGPEVIQYF	TGTGCCAGCAGCGGACGGGGACTAGCGGGAGGGCCGGAGGTCATTCAGTACTTC
TRBV2	once	TRBJ1-5	TRBD1	CASSRTGDPQPQHF	TGTGCCAGCAGTAGGACAGGGGATCCTCAGCCCCAGCATTTT
TRBV9	.	TRBJ2-5	TRBD2	CASSGGGIAAQYF	TGTGCCAGCAGCGGGGGGGGTATTGCGGCCCAGTACTTC
TRBV7-9	.	TRBJ2-1	TRBD2	CASSLGLARHEQFF	TGTGCCAGCAGCTTAGGACTAGCTAGGCATGAGCAGTTCTTC
TRBV2	few	TRBJ1-5	.	CASSVQGLVKPQHF	TGTGCCAGCAGTGTACAGGGTCTGGTGAAGCCCCAGCATTTT
TRBV27	.	TRBJ1-2	.	CASKQAPYGYTF	TGTGCCAGCAAACAGGCCCCCTATGGCTACACCTTC
TRBV5-4	.	TRBJ2-2	.	CASSFTGIYTGELFF	TGTGCCAGCAGCTTTACAGGGATTTACACCGGGGAGCTGTTTTTT
TRBV12-2	.	TRBJ2-1	.	CASRFGTSENEQFF	TGTGCAAGTCGCTTTGGGACTAGCGAAAATGAGCAGTTCTTC
TRBV7-2	.	TRBJ1-4	.	CASSQTDGAEKLFF	TGTGCCAGCAGCCAGACAGATGGGGCGGAAAAACTGTTTTTT
TRBV19	.	TRBJ1-2	.	CASPTTGFSGYGYTF	TGTGCCAGTCCTACTACAGGGTTTTCAGGCTATGGCTACACCTTC